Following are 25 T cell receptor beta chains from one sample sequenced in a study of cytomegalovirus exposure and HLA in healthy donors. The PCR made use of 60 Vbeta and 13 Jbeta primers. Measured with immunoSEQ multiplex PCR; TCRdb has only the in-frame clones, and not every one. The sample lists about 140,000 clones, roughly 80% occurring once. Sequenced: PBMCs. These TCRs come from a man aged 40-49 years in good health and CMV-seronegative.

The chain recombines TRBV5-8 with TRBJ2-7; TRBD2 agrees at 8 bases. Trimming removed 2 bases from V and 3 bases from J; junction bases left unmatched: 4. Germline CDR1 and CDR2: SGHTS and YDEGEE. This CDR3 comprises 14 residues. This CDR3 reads CASSLRGGYYEQYF. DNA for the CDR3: TGTGCCAGCAGCTTACGGGGGGGGTACTACGAGCAGTACTTC.

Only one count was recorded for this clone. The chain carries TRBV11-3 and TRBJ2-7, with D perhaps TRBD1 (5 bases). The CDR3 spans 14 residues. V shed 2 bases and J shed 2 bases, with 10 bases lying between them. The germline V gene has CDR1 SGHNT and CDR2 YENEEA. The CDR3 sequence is CASSLRQGPYEQYF. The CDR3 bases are TGTGCCAGCAGCTTACGGCAGGGTCCCTACGAGCAGTACTTC.

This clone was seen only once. The CDR3 DNA sequence: TGCGCCAGCAGTCACCTTGGACAGGGGGCTTTTGACGAGCAGTACTTC. Translating gives CASSHLGQGAFDEQYF. The chain uses TRBV10-2 and TRBJ2-7; 11 nucleotides match TRBD1. J was trimmed by 5 bases and V by 5 bases; bases with no gene match: 11. The CDR3 is 16 residues long. Germline assignment: CDR1 WSHSY and CDR2 SAAADI.

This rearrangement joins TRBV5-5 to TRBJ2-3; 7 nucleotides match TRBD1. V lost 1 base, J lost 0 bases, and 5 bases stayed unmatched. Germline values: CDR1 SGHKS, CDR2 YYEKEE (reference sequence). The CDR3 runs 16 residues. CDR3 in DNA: TGTGCCAGCAGCTTGATGTCGGGACAGAGCACAGATACGCAGTATTTT. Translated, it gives CASSLMSGQSTDTQYF.

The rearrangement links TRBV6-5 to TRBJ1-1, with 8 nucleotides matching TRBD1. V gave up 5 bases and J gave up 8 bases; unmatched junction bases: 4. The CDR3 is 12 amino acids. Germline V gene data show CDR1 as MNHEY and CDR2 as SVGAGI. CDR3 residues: CASSTRDREAFF. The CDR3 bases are TGTGCCAGCAGTACCCGGGACAGGGAAGCTTTCTTT.

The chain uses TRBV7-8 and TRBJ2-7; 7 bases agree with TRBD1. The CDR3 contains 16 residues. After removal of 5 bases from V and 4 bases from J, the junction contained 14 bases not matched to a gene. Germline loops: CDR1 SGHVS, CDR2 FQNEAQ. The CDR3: CASSPRPTGTNYEQYF. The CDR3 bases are TGTGCCAGCAGCCCACGCCCGACAGGGACCAATTACGAGCAGTACTTC.

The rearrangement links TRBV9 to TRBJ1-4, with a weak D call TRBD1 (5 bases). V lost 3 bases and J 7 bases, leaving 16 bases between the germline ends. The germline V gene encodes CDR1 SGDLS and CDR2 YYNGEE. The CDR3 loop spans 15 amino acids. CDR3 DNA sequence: TGTGCCAGCAGCGCCGAGATCTGGGGGGGTGAAAAACTGTTTTTT. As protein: CASSAEIWGGEKLFF.

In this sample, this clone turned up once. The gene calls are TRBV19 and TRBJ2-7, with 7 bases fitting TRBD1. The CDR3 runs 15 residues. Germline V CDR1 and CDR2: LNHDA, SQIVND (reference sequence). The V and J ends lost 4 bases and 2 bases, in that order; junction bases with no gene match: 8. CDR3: CASSTGTDETYEQYF. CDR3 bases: TGTGCCAGTAGTACTGGGACAGACGAAACCTACGAGCAGTACTTC.

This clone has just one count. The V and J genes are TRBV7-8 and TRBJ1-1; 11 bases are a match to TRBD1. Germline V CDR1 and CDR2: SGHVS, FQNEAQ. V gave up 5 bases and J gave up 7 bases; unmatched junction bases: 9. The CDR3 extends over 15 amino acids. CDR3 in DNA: TGTGCCAGCAGCACGTGGACAGGGGGCACGGGTGAAGCTTTCTTT. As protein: CASSTWTGGTGEAFF. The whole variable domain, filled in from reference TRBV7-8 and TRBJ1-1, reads GAGVSQSPRYKVAKRGQDVALRCDPISGHVSLFWYQQALGQGPEFLTYFQNEAQLDKSGLPSDRFFAERPEGSVSTLKIQRTQQEDSAVYLCASSTWTGGTGEAFFGQGTRLTVV.

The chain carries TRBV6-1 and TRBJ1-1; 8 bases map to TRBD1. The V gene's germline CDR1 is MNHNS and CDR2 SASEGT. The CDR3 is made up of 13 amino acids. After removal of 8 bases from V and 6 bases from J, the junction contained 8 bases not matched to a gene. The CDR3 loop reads CASGQGGGAEAFF. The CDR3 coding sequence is TGTGCCAGCGGACAGGGCGGGGGGGCTGAAGCTTTCTTT.

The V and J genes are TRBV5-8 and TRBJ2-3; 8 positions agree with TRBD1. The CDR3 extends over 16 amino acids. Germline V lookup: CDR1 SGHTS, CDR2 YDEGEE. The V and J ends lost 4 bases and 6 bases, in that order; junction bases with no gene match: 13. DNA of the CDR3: TGTGCCAGCAGCCGTCAGGACAGGGCTGTCTCGGATACGCAGTATTTT. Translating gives CASSRQDRAVSDTQYF.

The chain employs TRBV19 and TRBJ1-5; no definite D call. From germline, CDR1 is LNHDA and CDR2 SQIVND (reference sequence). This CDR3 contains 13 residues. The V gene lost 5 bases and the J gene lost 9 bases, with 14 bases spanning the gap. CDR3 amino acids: CASSFDLRRPQHF. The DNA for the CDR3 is TGTGCCAGTAGTTTCGACTTGCGTCGGCCCCAGCATTTT.

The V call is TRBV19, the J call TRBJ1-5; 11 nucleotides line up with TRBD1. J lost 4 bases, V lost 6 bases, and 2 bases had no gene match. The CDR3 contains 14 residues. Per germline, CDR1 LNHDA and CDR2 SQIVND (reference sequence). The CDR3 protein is CASRGQGGNQPQHF. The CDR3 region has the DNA TGTGCCAGTAGGGGACAGGGGGGAAATCAGCCCCAGCATTTT.

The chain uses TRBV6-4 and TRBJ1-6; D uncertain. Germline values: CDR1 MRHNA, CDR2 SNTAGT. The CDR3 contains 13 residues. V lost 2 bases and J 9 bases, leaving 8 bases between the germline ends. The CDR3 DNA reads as TGTGCCAGCAGTGACGCCCTCGGTTCACCCCTCCACTTT. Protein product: CASSDALGSPLHF.

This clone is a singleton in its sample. CDR3 amino acids: CASSLRDGSSYEQYF. The CDR3 nucleotides are TGTGCCAGCAGTCTCCGGGACGGGAGCTCCTACGAGCAGTACTTC. V usage is TRBV2 and J usage is TRBJ2-5; a weak D match, TRBD2 (6 bases). The end of the DNA fits TRBJ2-7 better, so the J call may be wrong. The CDR3 sequence is 15 residues long. From germline, CDR1 is SNHLY and CDR2 FYNNEI.

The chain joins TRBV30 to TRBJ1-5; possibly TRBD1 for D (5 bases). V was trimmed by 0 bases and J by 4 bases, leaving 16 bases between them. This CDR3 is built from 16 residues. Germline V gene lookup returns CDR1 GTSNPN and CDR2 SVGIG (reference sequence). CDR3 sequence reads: CAWSVSGGAGNQPQHF. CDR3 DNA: TGTGCCTGGAGTGTATCCGGGGGTGCTGGGAATCAGCCCCAGCATTTT.

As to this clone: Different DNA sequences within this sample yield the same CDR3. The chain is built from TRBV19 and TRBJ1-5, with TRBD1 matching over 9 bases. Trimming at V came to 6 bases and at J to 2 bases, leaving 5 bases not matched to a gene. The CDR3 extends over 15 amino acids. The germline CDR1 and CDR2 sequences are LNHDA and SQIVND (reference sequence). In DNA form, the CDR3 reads TGTGCCAGTAGGACCGGGACAGGGCGCAATCAGCCCCAGCATTTT. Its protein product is CASRTGTGRNQPQHF. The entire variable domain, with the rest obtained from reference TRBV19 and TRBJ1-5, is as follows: DGGITQSPKYLFRKEGQNVTLSCEQNLNHDAMYWYRQDPGQGLRLIYYSQIVNDFQKGDIAEGYSVSREKKESFPLTVTSAQKNPTAFYLCASRTGTGRNQPQHFGDGTRLSIL.

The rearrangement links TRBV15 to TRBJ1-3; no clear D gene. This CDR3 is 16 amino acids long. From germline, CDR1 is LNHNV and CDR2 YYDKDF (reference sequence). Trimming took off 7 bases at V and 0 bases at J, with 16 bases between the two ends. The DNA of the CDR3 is TGTGCCACCACAAGAGGCAAGACTTTCTCTGGAAACACCATATATTTT. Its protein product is CATTRGKTFSGNTIYF.

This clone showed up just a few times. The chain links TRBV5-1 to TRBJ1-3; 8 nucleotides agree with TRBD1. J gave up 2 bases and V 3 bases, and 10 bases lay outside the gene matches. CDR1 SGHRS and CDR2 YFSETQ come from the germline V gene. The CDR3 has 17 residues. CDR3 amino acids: CASSWGMTGVPGNTIYF. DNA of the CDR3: TGCGCCAGCAGCTGGGGCATGACAGGGGTTCCTGGAAACACCATATATTTT.

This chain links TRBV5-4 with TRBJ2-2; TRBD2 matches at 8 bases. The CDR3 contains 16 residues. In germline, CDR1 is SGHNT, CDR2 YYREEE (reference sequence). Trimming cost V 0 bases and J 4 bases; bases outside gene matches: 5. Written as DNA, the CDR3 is TGTGCCAGCAGCTTGGCCCGGGGGGGTAGCACCGGGGAGCTGTTTTTT. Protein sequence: CASSLARGGSTGELFF.

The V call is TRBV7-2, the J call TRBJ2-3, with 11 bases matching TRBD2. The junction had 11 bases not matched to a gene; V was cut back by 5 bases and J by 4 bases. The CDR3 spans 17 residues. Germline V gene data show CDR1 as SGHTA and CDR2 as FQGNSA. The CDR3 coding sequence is TGTGCCAGCAGCGCCACCCTACTAGCGGGGGTCGCAGATACGCAGTATTTT. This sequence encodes CASSATLLAGVADTQYF.

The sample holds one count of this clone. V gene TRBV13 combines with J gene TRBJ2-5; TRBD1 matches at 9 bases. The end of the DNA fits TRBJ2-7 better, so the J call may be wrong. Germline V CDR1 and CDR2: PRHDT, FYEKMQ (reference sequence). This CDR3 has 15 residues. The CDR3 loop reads CASSPRTGETSEQYF. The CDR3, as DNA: TGTGCCAGCAGCCCGCGGACAGGGGAGACCAGCGAGCAGTACTTC.

CDR3 in amino acids: CASSQWTASEQYF. In nucleotides, the CDR3 is TGCGCCAGCAGCCAATGGACAGCGTCCGAGCAGTACTTC. The J gene is TRBJ2-7, the V gene TRBV4-3; a possible D gene is TRBD1 (6 bases). The V end lost 2 bases, the J end lost 6 bases, and 11 bases lay between the germline ends. Germline V gene lookup returns CDR1 LGHNA and CDR2 YSLEER. The CDR3 spans 13 residues.

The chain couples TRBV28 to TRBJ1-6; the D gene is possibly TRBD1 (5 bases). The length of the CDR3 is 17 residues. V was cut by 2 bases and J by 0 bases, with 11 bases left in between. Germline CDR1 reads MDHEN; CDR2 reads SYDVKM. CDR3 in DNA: TGTGCCAGCAGTTTAATTGGCAGGGCCTCCTATAATTCACCCCTCCACTTT. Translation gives CASSLIGRASYNSPLHF.

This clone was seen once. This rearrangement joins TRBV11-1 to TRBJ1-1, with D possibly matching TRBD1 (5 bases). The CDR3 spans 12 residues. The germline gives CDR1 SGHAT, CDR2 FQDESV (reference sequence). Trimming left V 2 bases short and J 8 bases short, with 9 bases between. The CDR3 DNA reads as TGTGCCAGCAGCTTAATTGCAGGGGAAGCTTTCTTT. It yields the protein CASSLIAGEAFF.